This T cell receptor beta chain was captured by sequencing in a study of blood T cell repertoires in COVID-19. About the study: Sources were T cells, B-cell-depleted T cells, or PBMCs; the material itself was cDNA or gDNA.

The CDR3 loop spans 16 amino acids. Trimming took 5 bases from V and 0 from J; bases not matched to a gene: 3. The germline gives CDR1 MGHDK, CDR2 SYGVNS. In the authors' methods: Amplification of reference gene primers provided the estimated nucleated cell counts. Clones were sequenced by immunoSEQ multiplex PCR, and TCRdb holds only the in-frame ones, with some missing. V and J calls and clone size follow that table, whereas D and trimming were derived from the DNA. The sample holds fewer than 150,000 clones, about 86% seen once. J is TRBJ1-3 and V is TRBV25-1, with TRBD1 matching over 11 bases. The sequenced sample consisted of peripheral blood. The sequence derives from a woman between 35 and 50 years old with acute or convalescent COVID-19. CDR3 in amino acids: CASSRDRGISGNTIYF. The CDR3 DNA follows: TGTGCCAGCAGTAGGGACAGGGGGATCTCTGGAAACACCATATATTTT.